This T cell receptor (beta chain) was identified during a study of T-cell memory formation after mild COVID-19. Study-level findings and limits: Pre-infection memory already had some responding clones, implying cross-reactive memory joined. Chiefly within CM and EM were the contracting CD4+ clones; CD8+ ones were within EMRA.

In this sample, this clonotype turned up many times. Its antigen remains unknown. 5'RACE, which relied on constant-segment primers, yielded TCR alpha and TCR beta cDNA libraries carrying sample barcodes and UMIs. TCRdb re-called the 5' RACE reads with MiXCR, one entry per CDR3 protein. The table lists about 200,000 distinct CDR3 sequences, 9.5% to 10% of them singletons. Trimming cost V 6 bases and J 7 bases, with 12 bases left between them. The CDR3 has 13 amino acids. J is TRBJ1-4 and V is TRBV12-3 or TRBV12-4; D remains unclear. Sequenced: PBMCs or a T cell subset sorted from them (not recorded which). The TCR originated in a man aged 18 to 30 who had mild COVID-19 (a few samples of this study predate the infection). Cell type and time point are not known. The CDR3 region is CASSLRPGEKLFF. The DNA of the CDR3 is TGTGCCAGCAGCTTACGACCAGGTGAAAAACTGTTTTTT.